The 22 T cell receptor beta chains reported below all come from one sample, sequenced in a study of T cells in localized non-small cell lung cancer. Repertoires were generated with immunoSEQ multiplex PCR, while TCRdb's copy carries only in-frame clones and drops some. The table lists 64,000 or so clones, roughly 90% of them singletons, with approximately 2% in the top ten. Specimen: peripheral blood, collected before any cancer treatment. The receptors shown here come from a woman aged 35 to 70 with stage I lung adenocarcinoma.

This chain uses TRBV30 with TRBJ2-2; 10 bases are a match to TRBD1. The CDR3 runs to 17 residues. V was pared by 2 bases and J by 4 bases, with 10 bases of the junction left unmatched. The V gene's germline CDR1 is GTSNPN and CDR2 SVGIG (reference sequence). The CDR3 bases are TGTGCCTGGAGTCCTTCCCGGACAGGGGGTATCACCGGGGAGCTGTTTTTT. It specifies CAWSPSRTGGITGELFF.

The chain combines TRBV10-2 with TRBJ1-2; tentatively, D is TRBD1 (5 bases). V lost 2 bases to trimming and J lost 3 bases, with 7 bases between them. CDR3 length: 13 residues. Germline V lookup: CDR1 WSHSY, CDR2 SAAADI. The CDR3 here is CASSEDRDYGYTF. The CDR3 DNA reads TGCGCCAGCAGTGAGGACAGAGACTATGGCTACACCTTC.

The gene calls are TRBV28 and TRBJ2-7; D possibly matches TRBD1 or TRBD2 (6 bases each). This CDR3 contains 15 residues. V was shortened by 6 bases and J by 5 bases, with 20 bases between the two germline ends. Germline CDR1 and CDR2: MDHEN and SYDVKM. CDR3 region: CASRRPGLRGHEQYF. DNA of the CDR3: TGTGCCAGCAGACGTCCGGGACTCAGGGGCCACGAGCAGTACTTC.

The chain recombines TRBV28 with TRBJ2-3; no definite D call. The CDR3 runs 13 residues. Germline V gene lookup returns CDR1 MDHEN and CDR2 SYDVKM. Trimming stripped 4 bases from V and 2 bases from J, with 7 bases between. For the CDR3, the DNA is TGTGCCAGCAGTTATCAGATCACAGATACGCAGTATTTT. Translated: CASSYQITDTQYF.

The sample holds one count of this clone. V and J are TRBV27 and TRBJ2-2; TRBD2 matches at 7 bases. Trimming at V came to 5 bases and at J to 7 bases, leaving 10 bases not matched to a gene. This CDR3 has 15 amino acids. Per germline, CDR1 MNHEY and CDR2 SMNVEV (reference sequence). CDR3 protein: CASSQASSGHGELFF. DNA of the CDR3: TGTGCCAGCAGTCAGGCGTCTAGCGGTCACGGGGAGCTGTTTTTT.

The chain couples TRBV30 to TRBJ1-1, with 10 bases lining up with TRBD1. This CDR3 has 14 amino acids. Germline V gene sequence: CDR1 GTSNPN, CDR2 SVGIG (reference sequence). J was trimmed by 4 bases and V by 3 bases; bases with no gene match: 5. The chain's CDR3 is CAWSRQGAGTEAFF. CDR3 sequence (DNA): TGTGCCTGGAGCCGACAGGGGGCTGGCACTGAAGCTTTCTTT.

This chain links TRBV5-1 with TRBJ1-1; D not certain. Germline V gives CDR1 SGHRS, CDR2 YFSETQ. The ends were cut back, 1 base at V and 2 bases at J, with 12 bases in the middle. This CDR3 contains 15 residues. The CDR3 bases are TGCGCCAGCAGCTTGTTTTCGGAGCTCAACACTGAAGCTTTCTTT. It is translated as CASSLFSELNTEAFF. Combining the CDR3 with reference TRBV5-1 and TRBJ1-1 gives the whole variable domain KAGVTQTPRYLIKTRGQQVTLSCSPISGHRSVSWYQQTPGQGLQFLFEYFSETQRNKGNFPGRFSGRQFSNSRSEMNVSTLELGDSALYLCASSLFSELNTEAFFGQGTRLTVV.

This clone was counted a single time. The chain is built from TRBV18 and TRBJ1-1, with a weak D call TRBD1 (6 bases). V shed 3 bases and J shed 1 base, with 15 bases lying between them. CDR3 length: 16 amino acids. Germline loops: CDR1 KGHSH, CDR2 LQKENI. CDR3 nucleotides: TGTGCCAGCTCACCGAGGACAGCCGATTCGAACACTGAAGCTTTCTTT. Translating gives CASSPRTADSNTEAFF.

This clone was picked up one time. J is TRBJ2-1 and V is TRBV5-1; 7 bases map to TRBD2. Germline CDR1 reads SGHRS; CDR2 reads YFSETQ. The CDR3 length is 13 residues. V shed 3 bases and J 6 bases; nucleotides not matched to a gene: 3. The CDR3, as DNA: TGCGCCAGCAGCTCATTAGCGGGCAATGAGCAGTTCTTC. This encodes CASSSLAGNEQFF.

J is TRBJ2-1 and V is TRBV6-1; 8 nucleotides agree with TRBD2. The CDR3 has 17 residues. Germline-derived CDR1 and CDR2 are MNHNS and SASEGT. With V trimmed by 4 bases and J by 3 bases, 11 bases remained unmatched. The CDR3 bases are TGTGCCAGCAGTGGCCGGGGGGGGGCCAAAATCTACAATGAGCAGTTCTTC. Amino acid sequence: CASSGRGGAKIYNEQFF.

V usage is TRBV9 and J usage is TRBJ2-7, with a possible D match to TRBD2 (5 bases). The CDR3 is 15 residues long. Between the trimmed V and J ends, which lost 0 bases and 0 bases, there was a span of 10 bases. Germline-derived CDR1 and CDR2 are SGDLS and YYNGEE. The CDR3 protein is CASSVAGEGSYEQYF. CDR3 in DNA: TGTGCCAGCAGCGTAGCCGGGGAAGGCTCCTACGAGCAGTACTTC.

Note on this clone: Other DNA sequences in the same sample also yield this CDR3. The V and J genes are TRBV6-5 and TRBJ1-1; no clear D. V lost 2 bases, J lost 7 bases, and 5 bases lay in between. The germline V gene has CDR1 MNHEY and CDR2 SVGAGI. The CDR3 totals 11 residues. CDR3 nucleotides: TGTGCCAGCAGTTACAGCGGTGAAGCTTTCTTT. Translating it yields CASSYSGEAFF.

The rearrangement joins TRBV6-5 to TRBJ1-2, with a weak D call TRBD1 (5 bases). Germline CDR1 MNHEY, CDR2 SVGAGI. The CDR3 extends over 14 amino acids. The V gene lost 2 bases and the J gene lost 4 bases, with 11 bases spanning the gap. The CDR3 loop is CASSYTTDSYGYTF. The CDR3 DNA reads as TGTGCCAGCAGTTACACTACTGACAGCTATGGCTACACCTTC.

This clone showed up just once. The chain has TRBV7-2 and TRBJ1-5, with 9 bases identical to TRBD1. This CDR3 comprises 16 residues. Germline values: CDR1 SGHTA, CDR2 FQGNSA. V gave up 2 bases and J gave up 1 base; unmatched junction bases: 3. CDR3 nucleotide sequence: TGTGCCAGCAGCTTACCACAGGGGGCGAGCAATCAGCCCCAGCATTTT. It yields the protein CASSLPQGASNQPQHF.

CDR3 residues: CASSHRFGTGVYGYTF. CDR3 nucleotides: TGTGCCAGCAGCCACCGTTTCGGGACAGGGGTCTATGGCTACACCTTC. The chain uses TRBV7-9 and TRBJ1-2; 10 bases line up with TRBD1. The CDR3 runs 16 residues. Germline values: CDR1 SEHNR, CDR2 FQNEAQ (reference sequence). The junction had 10 bases not matched to a gene; V was cut back by 5 bases and J by 4 bases.

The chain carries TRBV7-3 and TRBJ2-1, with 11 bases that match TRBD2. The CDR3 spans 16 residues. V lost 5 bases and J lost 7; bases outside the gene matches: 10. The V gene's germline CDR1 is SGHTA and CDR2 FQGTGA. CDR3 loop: CASSPQDLAGGNEQFF. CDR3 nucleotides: TGTGCCAGCAGCCCCCAGGATCTAGCGGGAGGAAATGAGCAGTTCTTC.

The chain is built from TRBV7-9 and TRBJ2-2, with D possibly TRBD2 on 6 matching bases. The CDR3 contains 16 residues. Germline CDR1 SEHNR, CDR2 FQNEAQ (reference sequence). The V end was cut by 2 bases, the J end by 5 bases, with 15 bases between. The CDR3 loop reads CASSLMRTGGTGELFF. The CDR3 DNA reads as TGTGCCAGCAGCTTAATGAGGACCGGAGGGACCGGGGAGCTGTTTTTT.

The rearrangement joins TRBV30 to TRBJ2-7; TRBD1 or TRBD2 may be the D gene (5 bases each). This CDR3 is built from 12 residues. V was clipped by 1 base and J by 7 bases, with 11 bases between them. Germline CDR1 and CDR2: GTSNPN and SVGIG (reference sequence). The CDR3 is CAWSGDADEQYF. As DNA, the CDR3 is TGTGCCTGGAGTGGGGACGCGGATGAGCAGTACTTC.

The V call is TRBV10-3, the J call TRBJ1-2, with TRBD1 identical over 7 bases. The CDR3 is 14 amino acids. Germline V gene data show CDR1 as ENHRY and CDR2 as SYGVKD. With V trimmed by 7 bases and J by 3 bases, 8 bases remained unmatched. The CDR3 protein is CAIKLEGADYGYTF. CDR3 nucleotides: TGTGCCATCAAATTGGAGGGGGCAGACTATGGCTACACCTTC.

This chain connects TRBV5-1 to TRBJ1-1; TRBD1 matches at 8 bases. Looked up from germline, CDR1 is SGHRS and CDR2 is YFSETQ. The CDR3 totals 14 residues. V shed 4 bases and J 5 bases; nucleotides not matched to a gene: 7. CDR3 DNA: TGCGCCAGCAGCGCCCGGACAGGGAAAACTGAAGCTTTCTTT. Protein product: CASSARTGKTEAFF.

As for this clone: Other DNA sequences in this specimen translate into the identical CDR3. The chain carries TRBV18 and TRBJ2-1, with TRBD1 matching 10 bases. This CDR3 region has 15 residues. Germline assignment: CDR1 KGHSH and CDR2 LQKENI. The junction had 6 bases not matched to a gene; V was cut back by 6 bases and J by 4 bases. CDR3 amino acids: CASSPGTGEYNEQFF. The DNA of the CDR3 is TGTGCCAGCTCTCCAGGGACAGGGGAATACAATGAGCAGTTCTTC.

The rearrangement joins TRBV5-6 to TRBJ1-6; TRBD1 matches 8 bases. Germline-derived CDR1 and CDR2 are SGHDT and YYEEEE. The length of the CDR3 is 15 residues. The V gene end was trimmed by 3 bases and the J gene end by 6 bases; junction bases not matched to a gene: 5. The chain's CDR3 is CASSWRDRRNSPLHF. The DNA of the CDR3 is TGTGCCAGCAGCTGGCGGGACAGGCGTAATTCACCCCTCCACTTT.